The 30 T cell receptor beta chains listed next were all sequenced from one sample in a study of OX40 agonist ivuxolimab in advanced cancers. Libraries came from the immunoSEQ multiplex PCR assay. The immuneACCESS repertoire file appears here via TCRdb, limited to in-frame rearrangements. These files lack a portion of the clones; in checked studies, under half of the deficit traces to unresolved V genes, and the cause of the others is not known. Within this sample are just over 20,000 clones, with over 75% of them counted one time only. Of the sample, 15% to 20% is held by the ten largest clones. The sample in question was CD4+ or CD8+ T cells sorted from blood, obtained in a trial of the OX40 agonist ivuxolimab. These receptors all stem from an adult with an advanced solid tumor such as melanoma, head and neck, liver or kidney cancer.

The V gene is TRBV30, the J gene TRBJ2-7; 8 bases agree with TRBD2. This CDR3 comprises 13 residues. V lost 4 bases and J lost 2; bases outside the gene matches: 4. CDR1 is GTSNPN and CDR2 is SVGIG in the germline V gene (reference sequence). CDR3 protein: CAWTGGGAYEQYF. CDR3 in DNA: TGTGCCTGGACGGGAGGGGGGGCCTACGAGCAGTACTTC.

The chain uses TRBV13 and TRBJ1-1, with 7 bases matching TRBD1. The length of the CDR3 is 14 residues. The germline CDR1 and CDR2 sequences are PRHDT and FYEKMQ (reference sequence). The J segment lost 5 bases and the V segment lost 0 bases, leaving 3 bases of the junction unmatched. CDR3 protein: CASSLGVQGTEAFF. Written as DNA, the CDR3 is TGTGCCAGCAGCTTAGGGGTACAGGGGACTGAAGCTTTCTTT. The whole variable domain, remainder taken from reference TRBV13 and TRBJ1-1, is AAGVIQSPRHLIKEKRETATLKCYPIPRHDTVYWYQQGPGQDPQFLISFYEKMQSDKGSIPDRFSAQQFSDYHSELNMSSLELGDSALYFCASSLGVQGTEAFFGQGTRLTVV.

This clone was recorded once. The CDR3 protein is CASSEPGTGGVFPLSPLHF. CDR3 sequence (DNA): TGTGCCAGTAGTGAGCCCGGGACAGGGGGCGTCTTTCCCCTATCACCCCTCCACTTT. The chain combines TRBV19 with TRBJ1-6; the match to TRBD1 covers 12 bases. The germline gives CDR1 LNHDA, CDR2 SQIVND (reference sequence). The junction had 18 bases not matched to a gene; V was cut back by 5 bases and J by 10 bases. The CDR3 length is 19 residues.

The V call is TRBV11-2, the J call TRBJ1-5; D is undetermined. This CDR3 comprises 17 residues. The V gene's germline CDR1 is SGHAT and CDR2 FQNNGV. The ends were cut back, 1 base at V and 6 bases at J, with 19 bases in the middle. The chain's CDR3 is CASSLAPPGYGVQPQHF. CDR3 in DNA: TGTGCCAGCAGCTTAGCCCCCCCGGGGTACGGAGTTCAGCCCCAGCATTTT.

The V and J genes are TRBV4-2 and TRBJ2-7; 9 nucleotides align to TRBD1. The CDR3 spans 14 residues. V lost 4 bases, J lost 4 bases, and 5 bases stayed unmatched. The germline V gene has CDR1 LGHNA and CDR2 YNFKEQ. This chain's CDR3 is CASSPNRGLYEQYF. CDR3 nucleotide sequence: TGTGCCAGCAGCCCCAACAGGGGGCTGTACGAGCAGTACTTC.

The chain carries TRBV6-5 and TRBJ2-4; D gene ambiguous. V was trimmed by 5 bases and J by 8 bases, leaving 10 bases between them. The CDR3 has 12 residues. The V gene's germline CDR1 is MNHEY and CDR2 SVGAGI. CDR3 residues: CASSADGYIQYF. DNA for the CDR3: TGTGCCAGCAGTGCGGATGGATACATTCAGTACTTC.

This chain connects TRBV7-2 to TRBJ1-2, with D unresolved. CDR3 length equals 15 residues. Trimming stripped 1 base from V and 8 bases from J, with 17 bases between. In germline, CDR1 is SGHTA, CDR2 FQGNSA. The CDR3 reads CASSLVVGERGGYTF. CDR3 coding DNA: TGTGCCAGCAGCTTAGTGGTCGGGGAACGAGGGGGCTACACCTTC.

The CDR3: CASSQVDGPSNSYEQYF. The DNA for the CDR3 is TGTGCCAGCAGCCAAGTTGATGGTCCCAGTAACTCCTACGAGCAGTACTTC. The rearrangement uses TRBV4-2 and TRBJ2-7; D not certain. The CDR3 has 17 amino acids. V was trimmed by 1 base and J by 0 bases, leaving 16 bases between them. The germline V gene encodes CDR1 LGHNA and CDR2 YNFKEQ.

The V gene is TRBV1, the J gene TRBJ1-1; the DNA was not compared with TRBD1, the D call given in the table. TRBV1 is annotated as a pseudogene. This CDR3 region has 15 residues. DNA of the CDR3: TGCGCCAGCAGCCAAGAGTGGCAGGGCTACACTGAAGCTTTCTTT. This gives the protein CASSQEWQGYTEAFF.

The chain recombines TRBV19 with TRBJ2-7; 7 positions agree with TRBD1. V was pared by 4 bases and J by 4 bases, with 13 bases of the junction left unmatched. CDR3 length: 16 amino acids. Germline lookup yields CDR1 LNHDA and CDR2 SQIVND (reference sequence). CDR3 sequence: CASSTFPEDRVYEQYF. CDR3 DNA sequence: TGTGCCAGTAGTACCTTTCCGGAAGACAGGGTGTACGAGCAGTACTTC. The variable domain in full, with the rest retrieved from reference TRBV19 and TRBJ2-7, is DGGITQSPKYLFRKEGQNVTLSCEQNLNHDAMYWYRQDPGQGLRLIYYSQIVNDFQKGDIAEGYSVSREKKESFPLTVTSAQKNPTAFYLCASSTFPEDRVYEQYFGPGTRLTVT.

The chain has TRBV19 and TRBJ2-2; the D gene is possibly TRBD2 (5 bases). CDR3 size: 14 residues. Looked up from germline, CDR1 is LNHDA and CDR2 is SQIVND (reference sequence). V lost 6 bases and J 6 bases, leaving 14 bases between the germline ends. The DNA of the CDR3 is TGTGCCAGTAGCTTTGACATGGAGGCCGGGGAGCTGTTTTTT. Residues: CASSFDMEAGELFF.

This chain joins TRBV7-9 and TRBJ1-3; D uncertain. CDR3 length: 18 residues. In germline, CDR1 is SEHNR, CDR2 FQNEAQ (reference sequence). Trimming took 4 bases from V and 2 from J, leaving 21 bases between them. The DNA for the CDR3 is TGTGCCAGCAGCTCTAGTACATTGTCCCGTAGGGCTGGAAACACCATATATTTT. It specifies CASSSSTLSRRAGNTIYF. Using reference TRBV7-9 and TRBJ1-3 for the parts outside the CDR3, the full variable domain is DTGVSQNPRHKITKRGQNVTFRCDPISEHNRLYWYRQTLGQGPEFLTYFQNEAQLEKSRLLSDRFSAERPKGSFSTLEIQRTEQGDSAMYLCASSSSTLSRRAGNTIYFGEGSWLTVV.

The chain employs TRBV30 and TRBJ2-7, with D possibly matching TRBD2 (6 bases). Germline V gene data show CDR1 as GTSNPN and CDR2 as SVGIG (reference sequence). This CDR3 comprises 13 residues. V shed 3 bases and J shed 2 bases, with 11 bases lying between them. The CDR3 DNA reads as TGTGCCTGGAGCCCGGGGGTAACCTACGAGCAGTACTTC. Encoded protein: CAWSPGVTYEQYF.

CDR3 in amino acids: CASSSPGSGGPPETQYF. CDR3 nucleotides: TGTGCCAGCAGCTCCCCGGGAAGCGGGGGGCCACCAGAGACCCAGTACTTC. V is TRBV7-6 and J is TRBJ2-5; TRBD2 matches at 9 bases. CDR1 and CDR2 from the germline V gene are SGHVS and FNYEAQ. The CDR3 spans 17 residues. V shed 4 bases, J shed 4 bases, and the junction held 13 bases outside the gene matches.

This chain connects TRBV29-1 to TRBJ2-1, with a weak D call TRBD2 (5 bases). The V and J ends lost 1 base and 3 bases respectively, with 13 bases between them. The length of the CDR3 is 15 residues. Looked up from germline, CDR1 is SQVTM and CDR2 is ANQGSEA. CDR3 residues: CSVEGATGFYNEQFF. As DNA, the CDR3 is TGCAGCGTTGAAGGGGCAACGGGGTTCTACAATGAGCAGTTCTTC.

The chain joins TRBV15 to TRBJ1-3; unclear D gene. The V end was cut by 0 bases, the J end by 0 bases, with 6 bases between. The CDR3 extends over 15 amino acids. CDR1 and CDR2 (germline): LNHNV, YYDKDF (reference sequence). The CDR3 bases are TGTGCCACCAGCAGAGATCGGTACTCTGGAAACACCATATATTTT. It yields the protein CATSRDRYSGNTIYF. Full variable domain (rest looked up from reference TRBV15 and TRBJ1-3): DAMVIQNPRYQVTQFGKPVTLSCSQTLNHNVMYWYQQKSSQAPKLLFHYYDKDFNNEADTPDNFQSRRPNTSFCFLDIRSPGLGDTAMYLCATSRDRYSGNTIYFGEGSWLTVV.

V is TRBV9 and J is TRBJ2-3, with 9 positions matching TRBD2. V was clipped by 2 bases and J by 3 bases; unmatched bases: 10. Germline CDR1 reads SGDLS; CDR2 reads YYNGEE. The CDR3 runs 17 residues. CDR3 residues: CASSVPISGGRTDTQYF. The CDR3 coding sequence is TGTGCCAGCAGCGTTCCGATTAGCGGGGGTAGGACAGATACGCAGTATTTT. Complete variable domain (other parts from reference TRBV9 and TRBJ2-3): DSGVTQTPKHLITATGQRVTLRCSPRSGDLSVYWYQQSLDQGLQFLIQYYNGEERAKGNILERFSAQQFPDLHSELNLSSLELGDSALYFCASSVPISGGRTDTQYFGPGTRLTVL.

The chain recombines TRBV6-5 with TRBJ2-7; the D is unclear. V was trimmed by 0 bases and J by 6 bases, leaving 15 bases between them. The CDR3 consists of 15 residues. In germline, CDR1 is MNHEY, CDR2 SVGAGI. The CDR3 region is CASSYSDARRAEQYF. CDR3 bases: TGTGCCAGCAGTTACTCGGACGCTCGCCGGGCCGAGCAGTACTTC.

The V and J genes are TRBV13 and TRBJ1-1; D remains ambiguous. V was trimmed by 4 bases and J by 2 bases, leaving 20 bases between them. From germline, CDR1 is PRHDT and CDR2 FYEKMQ (reference sequence). The CDR3 runs 17 residues. The CDR3 DNA sequence: TGTGCCAGCAGCTCCAGGCCGGGGTGGGGAGGAAACACTGAAGCTTTCTTT. Translation gives CASSSRPGWGGNTEAFF.

On this clone itself: This specimen includes other DNA sequences encoding the same CDR3. The rearrangement links TRBV4-1 to TRBJ2-3, with a tentative D call TRBD1 (5 bases). The CDR3 sequence is 16 residues long. Trimming removed 1 base from V and 2 bases from J, with 13 bases in between. The germline CDR1 and CDR2 sequences are MGHRA and YSYEKL. CDR3 bases: TGCGCCAGCAGCCAAGTGTACAGGTCCTCCACAGATACGCAGTATTTT. The encoded protein is CASSQVYRSSTDTQYF.

This clone was recorded a few times. The chain employs TRBV11-2 and TRBJ2-2; TRBD2 aligns across 7 bases. CDR3 size: 14 residues. Trimming cost V 0 bases and J 8 bases; bases outside gene matches: 3. The germline V gene has CDR1 SGHAT and CDR2 FQNNGV. CDR3: CASSLDQRGGELFF. CDR3 nucleotides: TGTGCCAGCAGCTTAGACCAGCGGGGAGGGGAGCTGTTTTTT.

J is TRBJ2-1 and V is TRBV4-3; maybe TRBD1 (5 bases). This CDR3 is 14 amino acids long. Germline assignment: CDR1 LGHNA and CDR2 YSLEER. V lost 1 base to trimming and J lost 5 bases, with 9 bases between them. CDR3 DNA sequence: TGCGCCAGCAGCCAAGGACAGCACGACAATGAGCAGTTCTTC. Its translation: CASSQGQHDNEQFF.

The chain links TRBV4-1 to TRBJ2-7, with a weak D call TRBD1 (5 bases). This CDR3 is 15 amino acids long. V lost 0 bases to trimming and J lost 0 bases, with 9 bases between them. Germline CDR1 reads MGHRA; CDR2 reads YSYEKL. The CDR3 DNA reads TGCGCCAGCAGCCAAGAAAGGGGCAGCTCCTACGAGCAGTACTTC. Translated, it gives CASSQERGSSYEQYF.

The genes are TRBV4-1 and TRBJ2-5; possible D gene TRBD1, 5 bases. The DNA end is more similar to TRBJ2-7, so the J call may be wrong. The CDR3 totals 15 residues. Germline loops: CDR1 MGHRA, CDR2 YSYEKL. The DNA of the CDR3 is TGCGCCAGCAGCCAAGGGCAGGGAATCCCCCTCGAGCAGTACTTC. It is translated as CASSQGQGIPLEQYF.

J is TRBJ2-5 and V is TRBV7-2; 12 bases fit TRBD2. The ends lost 2 bases at V and 1 base at J; junction bases unmatched: 5. The length of the CDR3 is 17 residues. The germline V gene encodes CDR1 SGHTA and CDR2 FQGNSA. CDR3 in DNA: TGTGCCAGCAGCTTACCGGGACTAGCGGGCCCCCAAGAGACCCAGTACTTC. Its translation is CASSLPGLAGPQETQYF.

The V gene is TRBV2, the J gene TRBJ2-2; TRBD1 agrees at 7 bases. Germline CDR1 reads SNHLY; CDR2 reads FYNNEI. CDR3 size: 16 residues. V lost 2 bases and J lost 5; bases outside the gene matches: 8. CDR3 residues: CASSELVGGATGELFF. DNA for the CDR3: TGTGCCAGCAGTGAATTGGTAGGGGGCGCAACCGGGGAGCTGTTTTTT.

V usage is TRBV5-3 and J usage is TRBJ2-5; D may be TRBD1 (9 bases). TRBV5-3 is labeled an ORF, and its function is uncertain. The CDR3 is made up of 18 amino acids. V dropped 0 bases and J dropped 1 base, with 19 bases sitting between them. The CDR3 reads CARSLVAGGQGFQETQYF. CDR3 nucleotides: TGTGCCAGAAGCTTGGTGGCGGGGGGACAGGGATTCCAAGAGACCCAGTACTTC.

The genes are TRBV7-6 and TRBJ2-3, with 9 bases fitting TRBD2. Germline trimming cut 5 bases from V and 5 bases from J; bases unmatched to any gene: 14. CDR3 size: 17 residues. The V gene's germline CDR1 is SGHVS and CDR2 FNYEAQ. CDR3 sequence: CASSHLSSGDWVDTQYF. In DNA, the CDR3 is TGTGCCAGCAGCCACCTGTCTAGCGGGGACTGGGTAGATACGCAGTATTTT. Combining the CDR3 with reference TRBV7-6 and TRBJ2-3 gives the whole variable domain GAGVSQSPRYKVTKRGQDVALRCDPISGHVSLYWYRQALGQGPEFLTYFNYEAQQDKSGLPNDRFSAERPEGSISTLTIQRTEQRDSAMYRCASSHLSSGDWVDTQYFGPGTRLTVL.

The gene calls are TRBV5-6 and TRBJ1-2; tentative D call: TRBD1 (5 bases). CDR1 is SGHDT, CDR2 YYEEEE, per germline. Trimming cost V 5 bases and J 8 bases, with 13 bases left between them. The CDR3 totals 12 residues. The CDR3, as DNA: TGTGCCAGCAGTACAGGAAAACGGGGCTACACCTTC. This codes for CASSTGKRGYTF. Filled out from reference TRBV5-6 and TRBJ1-2, the complete variable domain reads DAGVTQSPTHLIKTRGQQVTLRCSPKSGHDTVSWYQQALGQGPQFIFQYYEEEERQRGNFPDRFSGHQFPNYSSELNVNALLLGDSALYLCASSTGKRGYTFGSGTRLTVV.

This clone is a singleton in its sample. This chain connects TRBV27 to TRBJ2-7; D call uncertain. The CDR3 length is 13 residues. Between the trimmed V and J ends, which lost 3 bases and 3 bases, there was a span of 9 bases. Germline values: CDR1 MNHEY, CDR2 SMNVEV (reference sequence). The CDR3, as DNA: TGTGCCAGCAGTTTTGGGCCTAACTACGAGCAGTACTTC. Its protein is CASSFGPNYEQYF.